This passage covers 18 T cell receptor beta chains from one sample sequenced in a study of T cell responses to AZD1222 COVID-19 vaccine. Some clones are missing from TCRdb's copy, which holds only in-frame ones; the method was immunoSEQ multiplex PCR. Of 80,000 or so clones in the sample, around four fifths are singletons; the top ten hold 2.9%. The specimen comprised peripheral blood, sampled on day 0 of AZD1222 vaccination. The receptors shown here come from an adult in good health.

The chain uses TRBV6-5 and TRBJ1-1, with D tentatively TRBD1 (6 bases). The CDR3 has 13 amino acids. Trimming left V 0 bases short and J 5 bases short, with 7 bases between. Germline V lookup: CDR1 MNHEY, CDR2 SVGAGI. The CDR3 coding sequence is TGTGCCAGCAGTTACTCAGGGGGGACTGAAGCTTTCTTT. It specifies CASSYSGGTEAFF.

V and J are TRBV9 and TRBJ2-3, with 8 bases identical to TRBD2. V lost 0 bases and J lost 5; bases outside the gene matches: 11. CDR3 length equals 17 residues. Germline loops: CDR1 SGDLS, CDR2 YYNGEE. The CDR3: CASSVASGGADLDTQYF. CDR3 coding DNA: TGTGCCAGCAGCGTAGCTTCCGGGGGGGCAGATCTAGATACGCAGTATTTT.

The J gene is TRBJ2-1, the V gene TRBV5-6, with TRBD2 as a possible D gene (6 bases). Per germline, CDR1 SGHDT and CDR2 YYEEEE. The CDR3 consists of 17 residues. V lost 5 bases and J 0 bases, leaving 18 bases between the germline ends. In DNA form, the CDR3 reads TGTGCCAGCAGGCACCAAACCGGGAGCCCCTCCTACAATGAGCAGTTCTTC. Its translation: CASRHQTGSPSYNEQFF.

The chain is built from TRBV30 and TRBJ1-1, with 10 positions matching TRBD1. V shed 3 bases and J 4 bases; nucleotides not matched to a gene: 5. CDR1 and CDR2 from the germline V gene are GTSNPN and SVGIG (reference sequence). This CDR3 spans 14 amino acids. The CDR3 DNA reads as TGTGCCTGGAGGAGGGACAGGGGCCGCACTGAAGCTTTCTTT. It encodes CAWRRDRGRTEAFF.

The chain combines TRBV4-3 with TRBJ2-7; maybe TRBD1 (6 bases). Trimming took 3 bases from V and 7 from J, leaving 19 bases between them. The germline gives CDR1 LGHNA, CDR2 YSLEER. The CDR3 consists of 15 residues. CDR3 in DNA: TGCGCCAGCAGCCAGTCGGCAGGGGCCATGGGAGAGCAGTACTTC. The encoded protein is CASSQSAGAMGEQYF.

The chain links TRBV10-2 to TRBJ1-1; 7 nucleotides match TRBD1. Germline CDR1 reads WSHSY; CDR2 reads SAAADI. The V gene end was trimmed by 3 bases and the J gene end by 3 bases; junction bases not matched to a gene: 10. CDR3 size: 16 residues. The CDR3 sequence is CASSDLAAGGDTEAFF. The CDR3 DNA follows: TGCGCCAGCAGTGACCTGGCGGCAGGGGGGGACACTGAAGCTTTCTTT.

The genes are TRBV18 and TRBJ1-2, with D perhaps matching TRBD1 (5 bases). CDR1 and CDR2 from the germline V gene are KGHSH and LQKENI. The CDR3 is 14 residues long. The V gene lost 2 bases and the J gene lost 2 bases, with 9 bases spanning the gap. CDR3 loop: CASSPSEGNYGYTF. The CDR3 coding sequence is TGTGCCAGCTCACCATCCGAGGGGAACTATGGCTACACCTTC.

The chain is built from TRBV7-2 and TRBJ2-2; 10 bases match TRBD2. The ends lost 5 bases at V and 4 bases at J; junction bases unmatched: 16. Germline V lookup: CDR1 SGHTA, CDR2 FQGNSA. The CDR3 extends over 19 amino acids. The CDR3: CASSPDVVAGGPGTGELFF. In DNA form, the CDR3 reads TGTGCCAGCAGCCCAGACGTGGTAGCGGGGGGCCCGGGCACCGGGGAGCTGTTTTTT.

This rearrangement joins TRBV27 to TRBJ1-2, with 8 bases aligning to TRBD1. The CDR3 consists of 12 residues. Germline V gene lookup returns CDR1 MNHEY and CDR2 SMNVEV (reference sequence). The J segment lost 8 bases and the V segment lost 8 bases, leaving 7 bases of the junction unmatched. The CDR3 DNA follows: TGTGCCAGCGGTACCAGGGGGCGAGGCTACACCTTC. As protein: CASGTRGRGYTF.

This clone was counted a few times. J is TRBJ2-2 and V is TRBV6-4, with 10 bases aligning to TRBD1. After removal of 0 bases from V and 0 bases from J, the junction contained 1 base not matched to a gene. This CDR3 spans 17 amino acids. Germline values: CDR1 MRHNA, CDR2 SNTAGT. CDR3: CASSDSTGGANTGELFF. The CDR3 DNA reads TGTGCCAGCAGTGACTCGACAGGGGGCGCGAACACCGGGGAGCTGTTTTTT.

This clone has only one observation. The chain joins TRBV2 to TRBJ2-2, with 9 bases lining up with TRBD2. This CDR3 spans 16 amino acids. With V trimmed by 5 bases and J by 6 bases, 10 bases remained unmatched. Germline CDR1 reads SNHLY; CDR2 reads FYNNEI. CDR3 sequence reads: CASSRESSGSAGELFF. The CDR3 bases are TGTGCCAGCAGTCGTGAAAGTAGCGGGAGTGCCGGGGAGCTGTTTTTT.

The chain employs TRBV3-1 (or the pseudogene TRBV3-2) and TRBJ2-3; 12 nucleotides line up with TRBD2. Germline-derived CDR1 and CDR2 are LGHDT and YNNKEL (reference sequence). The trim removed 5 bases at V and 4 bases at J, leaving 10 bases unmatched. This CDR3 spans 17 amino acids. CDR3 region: CASSTTRLAGDPDTQYF. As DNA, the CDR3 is TGTGCCAGCAGCACCACAAGACTAGCGGGAGACCCAGATACGCAGTATTTT.

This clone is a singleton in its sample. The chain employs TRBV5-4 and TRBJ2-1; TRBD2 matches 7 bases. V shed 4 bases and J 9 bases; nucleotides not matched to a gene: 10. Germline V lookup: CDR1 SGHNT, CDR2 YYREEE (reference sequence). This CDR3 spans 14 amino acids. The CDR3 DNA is TGTGCCAGCAGCCCCGGACTAGAGGGCCGTGAGCAGTTCTTC. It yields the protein CASSPGLEGREQFF.

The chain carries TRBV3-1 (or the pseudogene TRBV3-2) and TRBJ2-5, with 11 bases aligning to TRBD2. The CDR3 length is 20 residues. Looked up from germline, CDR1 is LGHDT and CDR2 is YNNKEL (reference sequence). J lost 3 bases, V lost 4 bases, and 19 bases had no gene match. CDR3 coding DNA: TGTGCCAGCAGCCCCCGCTGGGATACTAGCGGGAGTTTCAGGGAAGAGACCCAGTACTTC. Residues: CASSPRWDTSGSFREETQYF.

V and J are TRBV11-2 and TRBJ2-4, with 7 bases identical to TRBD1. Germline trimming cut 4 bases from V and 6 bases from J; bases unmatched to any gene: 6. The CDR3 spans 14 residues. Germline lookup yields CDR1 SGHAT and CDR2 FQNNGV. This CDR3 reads CASSYYRGRNIQYF. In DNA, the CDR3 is TGTGCCAGCAGCTACTACAGGGGACGAAACATTCAGTACTTC.

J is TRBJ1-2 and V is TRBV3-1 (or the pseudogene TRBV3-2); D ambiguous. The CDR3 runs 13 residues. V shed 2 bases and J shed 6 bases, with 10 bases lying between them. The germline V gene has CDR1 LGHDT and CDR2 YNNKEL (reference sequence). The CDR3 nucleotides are TGTGCCAGCAGCCAATCCGGGAGGAATGGCTACACCTTC. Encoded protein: CASSQSGRNGYTF.

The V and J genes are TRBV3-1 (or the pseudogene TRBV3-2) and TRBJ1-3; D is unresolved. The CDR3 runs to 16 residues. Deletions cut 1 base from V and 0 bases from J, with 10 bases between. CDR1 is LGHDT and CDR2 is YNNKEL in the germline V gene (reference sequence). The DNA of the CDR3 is TGTGCCAGCAGCCAAGCCTCGCTCATCTCTGGAAACACCATATATTTT. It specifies CASSQASLISGNTIYF.

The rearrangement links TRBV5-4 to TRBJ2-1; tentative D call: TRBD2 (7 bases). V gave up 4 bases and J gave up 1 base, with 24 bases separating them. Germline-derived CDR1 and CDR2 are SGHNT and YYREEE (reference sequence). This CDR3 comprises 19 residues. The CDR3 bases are TGTGCCAGCAGCCTGAGGGGGGGCCGGGGGCCCCCATCCTACAATGAGCAGTTCTTC. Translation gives CASSLRGGRGPPSYNEQFF.